The rows below give T cell receptor beta chains drawn from one sample of a study of T cells after posttransplantation cyclophosphamide. Produced via immunoSEQ multiplex PCR; TCRdb's table is partial and in-frame only. The sample lists 10,000 to 15,000 clones, none appearing once, the ten largest making up about 7.1%. The sequenced sample consisted of PBMCs. The receptors come from a woman aged 40 to 50 in good health, CMV-negative, and a related stem cell transplant donor. Both conserved end residues are part of each CDR3. D genes are given only for firm matches. Clone size is not always given. Where it is, it says once, few, many or a class for expanded clones.

d_call	clone_size	j_call	v_call	cdr3_nt	cdr3_aa
TRBD2	many	TRBJ2-5	TRBV11-2	TGTGCCAGCAGCACGGGACTAGCGGGGATCCAAGAGACCCAGTACTTC	CASSTGLAGIQETQYF
-	medium-sized	TRBJ1-1	TRBV10-3	TGTGCCATCAGTGAGGGGTTAAGGGGCCCGAACACTGAAGCTTTCTTT	CAISEGLRGPNTEAFF
-	many	TRBJ2-7	TRBV12-3/TRBV12-4	TGTGCCAGCAGTTTTTTCGACAACTACGAGCAGTACTTC	CASSFFDNYEQYF
TRBD1	many	TRBJ1-4	TRBV30	TGTGCCTGGAGTGTTTCTCGGACAGGGAAAATTGAAAAACTGTTTTTT	CAWSVSRTGKIEKLFF
-	many	TRBJ2-3	TRBV2	TGTGCCAGCAGTGCGGCTAGCACCGATACGCAGTATTTT	CASSAASTDTQYF
-	many	TRBJ2-4	TRBV19	TGTGCCAGTAGTATTACCCCGGGAGCGGCCATTCAGTACTTC	CASSITPGAAIQYF
-	many	TRBJ2-2	TRBV5-6	TGTGCCAGCAGCTTCGGTCTGAGCACCGGGGAGCTGTTTTTT	CASSFGLSTGELFF
-	many	TRBJ1-2	TRBV20-1	TGCAGTGCTTCGACAGGTGAAGGCTACACCTTC	CSASTGEGYTF
-	many	TRBJ2-4	TRBV28	TGTGCCAGCAGTCGGCGAACAGGATCACTTCAAAACATTCAGTACTTC	CASSRRTGSLQNIQYF
-	many	TRBJ1-1	TRBV6-1	TGTGCCAGCAGTCTGACGACAGGGAACACTGAAGCTTTCTTT	CASSLTTGNTEAFF
TRBD2	many	TRBJ2-4	TRBV19	TGTGCCAGTAGTCCCATAAGTCGGCTAGCGGGTATGGGGGCCAAAAACATTCAGTACTTC	CASSPISRLAGMGAKNIQYF
TRBD2	many	TRBJ2-1	TRBV5-1	TGCGCCAGCAGCTCCCCGGGACTAGCGGGTTCTTCCTACAATGAGCAGTTCTTC	CASSSPGLAGSSYNEQFF
TRBD1	medium-sized	TRBJ2-7	TRBV4-3	TGCGCCAGCAGCCAAGGGACAGGGGAGAACTCCTACGAGCAGTACTTC	CASSQGTGENSYEQYF
-	-	TRBJ1-2	TRBV28	TGTGCCAGCAGTTTAGGCGGCTATGGCTACACCTTC	CASSLGGYGYTF
TRBD1	many	TRBJ2-2	TRBV30	TGTGCCTGGAGGGGCACAGGGGATTCTAGGAGGGAGCTGTTTTTT	CAWRGTGDSRRELFF
TRBD1	many	TRBJ1-1	TRBV7-2	TGTGCCAGCAGCTCAGGGACAGGCATCCACACTGAAGCTTTCTTT	CASSSGTGIHTEAFF
-	many	TRBJ2-5	TRBV11-2	TGTGCCAGCAGCTTAGTTGGGGGCACCCTCCAAGAGACCCAGTACTTC	CASSLVGGTLQETQYF
-	few	TRBJ2-7	TRBV20-1	TGCAGTGCTAGAGGCCTAAGCGAGCAGTACTTC	CSARGLSEQYF
-	many	TRBJ1-3	TRBV24-1	TGTGCCACTATCCAGTGTCATGTGACCCAGGGCCCTAACTCTGGAAACACCATATATTTT	CATIQCHVTQGPNSGNTIYF
-	many	TRBJ2-2	TRBV7-2	TGTGCCAGCAGCTTATTACTCACCGGGGAGCTGTTTTTT	CASSLLLTGELFF
TRBD2	-	TRBJ2-5	TRBV7-8	TGTGCCAGCTACCCTCTCCGGACTAGCGGAGCACAAGAGACCCAGTACTTC	CASYPLRTSGAQETQYF
-	many	TRBJ2-2	TRBV24-1	TGTGCCACCAGTGGTTCTAACACCGGGGAGCTGTTTTTT	CATSGSNTGELFF
-	many	TRBJ2-1	TRBV12-3/TRBV12-4	TGTGCCAGCAGCCGTACCCAGGGGTTCAATGAGCAGTTCTTC	CASSRTQGFNEQFF
-	many	TRBJ1-5	TRBV6-1	TGTGCCAGCAGTGAAGATCGGAGGGTTAATCAGCCCCAGCATTTT	CASSEDRRVNQPQHF
-	-	TRBJ1-2	TRBV9	TGTGCCAGCAGCGGTCTCCCCTTTCAGGGGTTAATAGGCTACACCTTC	CASSGLPFQGLIGYTF
TRBD1	many	TRBJ1-1	TRBV9	TGTGCCAGCAGCCCCCGGACAGGGATGAACACTGAAGCTTTCTTT	CASSPRTGMNTEAFF
-	many	TRBJ2-7	TRBV28	TGTGCCAGCAGTTCCGGGGCAGGGACTTACTACGAGCAGTACTTC	CASSSGAGTYYEQYF
TRBD1	many	TRBJ1-3	TRBV18	TGTGCCAGCTCGCCTCCGGGACAGCCTTCTGGAAACACCATATATTTT	CASSPPGQPSGNTIYF
TRBD1	few	TRBJ2-5	TRBV9	TGTGCCAGCAGCGCCTTTTCAGGGGGCCAAGAGACCCAGTACTTC	CASSAFSGGQETQYF
TRBD1	many	TRBJ1-1	TRBV19	TGTGCCAGTAGTATTGGGACAGGTAACACTGAAGCTTTCTTT	CASSIGTGNTEAFF
-	many	TRBJ2-1	TRBV24-1	TGTGCCACCAGCCTCCCGAAGGTCCCCTACAATGAGCAGTTCTTC	CATSLPKVPYNEQFF
-	many	TRBJ1-2	TRBV4-1	TGCGCCAGCAGTCACATGCACGAACAACGGGACTATGGCTACACCTTC	CASSHMHEQRDYGYTF
TRBD1	many	TRBJ1-1	TRBV7-3	TGTGCCAGCAGCTTAAGATCGCTACAGGGGGGGGGTGAAGCTTTCTTT	CASSLRSLQGGGEAFF
TRBD1	many	TRBJ1-1	TRBV7-9	TGTGCCAGCAGCTTTGGGACAGGGACAGCTTTCTTT	CASSFGTGTAFF
-	many	TRBJ1-1	TRBV7-2	TGTGCCAGCAGTCGGGGGGGGTGGCACACTGAAGCTTTCTTT	CASSRGGWHTEAFF
-	medium-sized	TRBJ2-3	TRBV5-4	TGTGCCAGCAGCTTGGATAACGCAGAGAGCACAGATACGCAGTATTTT	CASSLDNAESTDTQYF